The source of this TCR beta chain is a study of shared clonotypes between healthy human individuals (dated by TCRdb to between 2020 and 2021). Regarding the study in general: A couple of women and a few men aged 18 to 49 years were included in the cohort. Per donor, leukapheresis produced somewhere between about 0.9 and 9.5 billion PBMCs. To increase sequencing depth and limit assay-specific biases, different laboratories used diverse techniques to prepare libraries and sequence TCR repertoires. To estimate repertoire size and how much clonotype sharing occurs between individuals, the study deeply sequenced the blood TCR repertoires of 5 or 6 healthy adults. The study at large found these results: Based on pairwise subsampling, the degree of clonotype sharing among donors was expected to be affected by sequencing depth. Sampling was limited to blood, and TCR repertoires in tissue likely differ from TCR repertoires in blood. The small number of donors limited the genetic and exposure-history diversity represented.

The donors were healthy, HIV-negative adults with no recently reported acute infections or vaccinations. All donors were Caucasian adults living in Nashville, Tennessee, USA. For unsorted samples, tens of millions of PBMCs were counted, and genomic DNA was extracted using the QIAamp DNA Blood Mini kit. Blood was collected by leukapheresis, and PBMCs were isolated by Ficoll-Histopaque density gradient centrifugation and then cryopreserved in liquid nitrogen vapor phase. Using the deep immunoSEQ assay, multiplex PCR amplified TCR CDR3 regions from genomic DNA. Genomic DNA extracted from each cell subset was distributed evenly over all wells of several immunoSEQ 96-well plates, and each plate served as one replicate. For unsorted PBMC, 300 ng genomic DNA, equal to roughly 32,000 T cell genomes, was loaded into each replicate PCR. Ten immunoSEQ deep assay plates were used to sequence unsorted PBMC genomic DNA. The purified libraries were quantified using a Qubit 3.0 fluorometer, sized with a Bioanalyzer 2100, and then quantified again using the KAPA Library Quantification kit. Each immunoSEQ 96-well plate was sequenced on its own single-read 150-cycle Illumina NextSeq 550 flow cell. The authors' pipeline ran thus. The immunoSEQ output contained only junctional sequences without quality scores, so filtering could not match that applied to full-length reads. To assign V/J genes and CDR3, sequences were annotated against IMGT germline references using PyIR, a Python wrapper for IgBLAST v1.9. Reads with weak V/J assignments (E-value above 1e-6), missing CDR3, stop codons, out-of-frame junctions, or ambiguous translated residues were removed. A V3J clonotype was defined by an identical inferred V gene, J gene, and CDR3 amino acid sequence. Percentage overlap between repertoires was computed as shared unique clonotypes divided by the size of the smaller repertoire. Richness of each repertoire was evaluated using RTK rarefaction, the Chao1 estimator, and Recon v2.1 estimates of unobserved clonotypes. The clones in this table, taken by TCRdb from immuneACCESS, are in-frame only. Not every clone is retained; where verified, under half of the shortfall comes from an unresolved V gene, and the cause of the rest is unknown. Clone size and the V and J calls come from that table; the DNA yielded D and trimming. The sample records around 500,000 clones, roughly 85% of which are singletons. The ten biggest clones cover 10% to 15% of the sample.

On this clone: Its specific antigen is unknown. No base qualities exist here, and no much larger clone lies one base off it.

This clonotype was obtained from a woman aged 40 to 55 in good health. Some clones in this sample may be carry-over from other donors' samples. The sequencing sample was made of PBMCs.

CDR3 sequence: CASSTEGGTGSVGFF. The nucleotide sequence reads as follows: TGTGCCAGCAGCACAGAGGGGGGGACCGGCAGTGTTGGATTCTTC. The chain is made from TRBV13 and TRBJ2-1; the D gene is perhaps TRBD2, on 7 matching bases. The CDR3, cysteine through phenylalanine, is 15 amino acids long. Of the read, only the CDR3 DNA is kept; its 45 bases are in frame from base 1. Reading the germline V gene (reference sequence) gives CDR1 PRHDT and CDR2 FYEKMQ. The junction shows trimming of 5 bases on V and 16 bases on J, plus 27 bases between the germline ends.